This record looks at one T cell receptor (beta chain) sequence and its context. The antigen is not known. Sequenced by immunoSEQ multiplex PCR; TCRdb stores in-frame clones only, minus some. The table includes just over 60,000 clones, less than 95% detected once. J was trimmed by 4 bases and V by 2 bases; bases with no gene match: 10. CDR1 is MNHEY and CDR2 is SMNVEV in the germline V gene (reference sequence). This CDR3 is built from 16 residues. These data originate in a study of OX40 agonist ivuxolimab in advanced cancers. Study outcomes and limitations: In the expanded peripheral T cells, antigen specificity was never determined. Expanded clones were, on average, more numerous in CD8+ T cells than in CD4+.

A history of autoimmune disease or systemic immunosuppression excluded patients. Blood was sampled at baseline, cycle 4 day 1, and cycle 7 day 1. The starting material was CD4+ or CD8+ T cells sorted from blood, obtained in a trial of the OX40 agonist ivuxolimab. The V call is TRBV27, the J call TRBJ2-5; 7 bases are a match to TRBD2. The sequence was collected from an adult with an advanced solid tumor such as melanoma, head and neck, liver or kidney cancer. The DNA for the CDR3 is TGTGCCAGCAGTTTAGGTGGGAGTTCGGGAGGAGAGACCCAGTACTTC. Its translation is CASSLGGSSGGETQYF.